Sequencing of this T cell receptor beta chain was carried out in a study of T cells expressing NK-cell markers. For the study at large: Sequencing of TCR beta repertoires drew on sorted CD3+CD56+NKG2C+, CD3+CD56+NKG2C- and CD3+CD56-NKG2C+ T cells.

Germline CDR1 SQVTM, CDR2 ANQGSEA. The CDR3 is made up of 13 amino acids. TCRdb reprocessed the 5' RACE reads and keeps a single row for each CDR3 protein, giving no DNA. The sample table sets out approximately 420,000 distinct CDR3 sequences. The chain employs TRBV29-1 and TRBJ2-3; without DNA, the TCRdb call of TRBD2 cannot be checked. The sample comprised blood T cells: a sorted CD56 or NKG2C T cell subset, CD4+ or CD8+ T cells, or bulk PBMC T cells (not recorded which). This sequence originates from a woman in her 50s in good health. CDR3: CSVGRAGTDTQYF.